Below, 19 T cell receptor beta chains from the same sample are listed, as sequenced in a study of beta chain features in type 1 diabetes. Whole-study results and caveats: Shorter TCRB CDR3s, moderately but significantly so, were found in Type 1 diabetes patients in all four CD4+ subsets.

Expressed TCRB transcripts were sequenced because the isolated RNA had all been reverse transcribed beforehand. Sequencing was performed with immunoSEQ multiplex PCR; in TCRdb, only in-frame clones are kept and a portion is missing. Among approximately 260,000 clones listed, roughly 20% were seen once. These receptors have no identified antigens. Sequencing was done on a sample of naive CD4+ T cells from blood. Receptors originate from a woman aged 40 to 55 with type 1 diabetes.

This clone was seen a handful of times. The J gene is TRBJ2-3, the V gene TRBV7-3; 14 nucleotides agree with TRBD2. Germline CDR1 and CDR2: SGHTA and FQGTGA. V shed 3 bases and J 4 bases; nucleotides not matched to a gene: 6. This CDR3 is built from 17 residues. CDR3 DNA sequence: TGTGCCAGCAGCTTTGGACTAGCGGGAGGCGTGGCAGATACGCAGTATTTT. Translation gives CASSFGLAGGVADTQYF.

The rearrangement links TRBV7-2 to TRBJ2-5, with 7 bases matching TRBD2. With 5 bases clipped from V and 2 bases from J, the junction kept 5 bases outside the gene matches. The CDR3 consists of 14 residues. In germline, CDR1 is SGHTA, CDR2 FQGNSA. The chain's CDR3 is CASSLSGAQETQYF. The CDR3 nucleotides read TGTGCCAGCAGCCTAAGCGGGGCTCAAGAGACCCAGTACTTC.

A few counts support this clone. The rearrangement uses TRBV2 and TRBJ1-4, with 9 bases that match TRBD1. J gave up 8 bases and V 1 base, and 5 bases lay outside the gene matches. CDR1 is SNHLY and CDR2 is FYNNEI in the germline V gene. The CDR3 covers 15 residues. The CDR3 protein is CASSEGTGVEEKLFF. CDR3 sequence (DNA): TGTGCCAGCAGTGAAGGGACAGGGGTCGAGGAAAAACTGTTTTTT.

V and J are TRBV7-2 and TRBJ1-1; the match to TRBD1 covers 7 bases. V lost 5 bases, J lost 0 bases, and 9 bases stayed unmatched. The length of the CDR3 is 16 residues. Germline V gene sequence: CDR1 SGHTA, CDR2 FQGNSA. CDR3 loop: CASSLGTVLMNTEAFF. The CDR3 DNA reads TGTGCCAGCAGCCTCGGGACAGTACTTATGAACACTGAAGCTTTCTTT. Supplemented by reference TRBV7-2 and TRBJ1-1, the full variable domain reads GAGVSQSPSNKVTEKGKDVELRCDPISGHTALYWYRQSLGQGLEFLIYFQGNSAPDKSGLPSDRFSAERTGGSVSTLTIQRTQQEDSAVYLCASSLGTVLMNTEAFFGQGTRLTVV.

This clone has only a few counts. The V and J genes are TRBV18 and TRBJ2-3; perhaps TRBD1 as D (7 bases). V dropped 4 bases and J dropped 4 bases, with 12 bases sitting between them. The CDR3 totals 14 residues. Germline loops: CDR1 KGHSH, CDR2 LQKENI. CDR3 in DNA: TGTGCCAGCTCACTCTCAGGGGGGCCAGATACGCAGTATTTT. It yields the protein CASSLSGGPDTQYF.

This clone has a handful of counts. This chain uses TRBV7-2 with TRBJ1-1; D is perhaps TRBD1 (5 bases). CDR1 and CDR2 from the germline V gene are SGHTA and FQGNSA. The CDR3 has 12 residues. V was cut by 6 bases and J by 5 bases, with 10 bases left in between. For the CDR3, the DNA is TGTGCCAGCAGATTCAGGGAAACTGAAGCTTTCTTT. Translation: CASRFRETEAFF.

The J gene is TRBJ2-5, the V gene TRBV29-1; weak D call: TRBD2 (5 bases). The CDR3 contains 14 residues. CDR1 and CDR2 from the germline V gene are SQVTM and ANQGSEA. V gave up 1 base and J gave up 0 bases, with 9 bases separating them. CDR3 bases: TGCAGCGTTGAAGGGAGGCTTCACCAAGAGACCCAGTACTTC. It translates to CSVEGRLHQETQYF.

The V gene is TRBV4-3, the J gene TRBJ2-3; 7 bases match TRBD1. Trimming cost V 0 bases and J 3 bases; bases outside gene matches: 0. CDR3 length: 14 residues. CDR1 and CDR2 (germline): LGHNA, YSLEER. CDR3 nucleotides: TGCGCCAGCAGCCAAGAGACAGGGACAGATACGCAGTATTTT. Its translation: CASSQETGTDTQYF.

A few counts support this clone. CDR3 region: CAWSGTGEQPQHF. CDR3 nucleotide sequence: TGTGCCTGGAGCGGGACAGGGGAACAGCCCCAGCATTTT. The V gene is TRBV30, the J gene TRBJ1-5; TRBD1 matches at 10 bases. The CDR3 covers 13 residues. Germline CDR1 is GTSNPN and CDR2 is SVGIG (reference sequence). V trimming: 3 bases; J trimming: 7 bases; junction bases outside the gene matches: 3.

This clone showed up just a few times. The V and J genes are TRBV5-4 and TRBJ2-7; a possible D gene is TRBD1 (6 bases). CDR3 length equals 15 residues. The V gene lost 0 bases and the J gene lost 2 bases, with 12 bases spanning the gap. Germline V CDR1 and CDR2: SGHNT, YYREEE (reference sequence). CDR3 in amino acids: CASSLALTGTYEQYF. The CDR3 region has the DNA TGTGCCAGCAGCTTGGCACTAACAGGGACCTACGAGCAGTACTTC.

The chain carries TRBV5-4 and TRBJ2-2; 13 bases align to TRBD2. V was clipped by 4 bases and J by 8 bases; unmatched bases: 11. The CDR3 has 17 residues. The V gene's germline CDR1 is SGHNT and CDR2 YYREEE (reference sequence). The CDR3 protein is CASSPGTSGISKGELFF. The CDR3 region has the DNA TGTGCCAGCAGCCCAGGGACTAGCGGGATTTCAAAGGGGGAGCTGTTTTTT.

This chain connects TRBV5-1 to TRBJ2-3; TRBD1 agrees at 8 bases. CDR3 size: 14 residues. Trimming removed 2 bases from V and 6 bases from J; junction bases left unmatched: 5. Germline V gene data show CDR1 as SGHRS and CDR2 as YFSETQ. CDR3 in DNA: TGCGCCAGCAGCTTAGACAGGGGCGAGGATACGCAGTATTTT. Translating it yields CASSLDRGEDTQYF.

The gene calls are TRBV4-1 and TRBJ2-1; 14 bases line up with TRBD2. CDR1 MGHRA and CDR2 YSYEKL come from the germline V gene. Trimming took 3 bases from V and 10 from J; bases not matched to a gene: 5. This CDR3 has 15 amino acids. The CDR3 reads CASSQTSGRAREQFF. In DNA form, the CDR3 reads TGCGCCAGCAGCCAGACTAGCGGGAGGGCCCGCGAGCAGTTCTTC.

This clone has more than one count but fewer than ten. V and J are TRBV9 and TRBJ2-1, with TRBD2 identical over 8 bases. The V and J ends lost 4 bases and 1 base, in that order; junction bases with no gene match: 4. Looked up from germline, CDR1 is SGDLS and CDR2 is YYNGEE. The CDR3 contains 15 residues. The CDR3 region has the DNA TGTGCCAGCAGCCGTCAGCGGGAGTCCTACAATGAGCAGTTCTTC. It yields the protein CASSRQRESYNEQFF.

This clone was seen a handful of times. The chain combines TRBV30 with TRBJ1-1; tentatively, D is TRBD1 (5 bases). Between the trimmed V and J ends, which lost 5 bases and 7 bases, there was a span of 17 bases. The CDR3 consists of 13 residues. The germline CDR1 and CDR2 sequences are GTSNPN and SVGIG (reference sequence). This CDR3 reads CAWGTSSGGEAFF. CDR3 DNA sequence: TGTGCCTGGGGGACCAGCTCCGGGGGTGAAGCTTTCTTT.

With respect to this clone: The same CDR3 is also encoded by other DNA sequences in this sample. The rearrangement uses TRBV11-2 and TRBJ1-1, with a possible D match to TRBD1 (5 bases). The CDR3 consists of 13 residues. Between the trimmed V and J ends, which lost 3 bases and 0 bases, there was a span of 5 bases. The germline V gene has CDR1 SGHAT and CDR2 FQNNGV. The CDR3 DNA reads as TGTGCCAGCAGCTTGACAGTGAACACTGAAGCTTTCTTT. Translated, it gives CASSLTVNTEAFF.

This chain uses TRBV29-1 with TRBJ2-3; TRBD2 might be the D (5 bases). CDR1 and CDR2 (germline): SQVTM, ANQGSEA. The CDR3 has 14 amino acids. Between the trimmed V and J ends, which lost 2 bases and 6 bases, there was a span of 15 bases. CDR3 protein: CSVERSGIGDTQYF. Written as DNA, the CDR3 is TGCAGCGTTGAACGGAGCGGCATTGGGGATACGCAGTATTTT.

The rearrangement uses TRBV6-6 and TRBJ1-2; D is possibly TRBD1 (6 bases). The germline V and J ends were trimmed by 8 bases and 10 bases, with 23 bases remaining between them. This CDR3 has 14 residues. Germline values: CDR1 MNHNY, CDR2 SVGAGI (reference sequence). The CDR3 DNA follows: TGTGCCAGCGTCGGCGGGGGCGCTAGGAGTGACTACACCTTC. Residues: CASVGGGARSDYTF.

In this sample, this clone turned up a few times. V gene TRBV29-1 combines with J gene TRBJ1-5, with a possible D match to TRBD1 (5 bases). This CDR3 comprises 13 residues. Trimming stripped 2 bases from V and 2 bases from J, with 7 bases between. Germline CDR1 and CDR2: SQVTM and ANQGSEA. Here the CDR3 reads CSVETGRNQPQHF. The CDR3 bases are TGCAGCGTTGAAACAGGCCGCAATCAGCCCCAGCATTTT.